This is a list of T cell receptor beta chains from one sample in a study of shared clonotypes between healthy human individuals. The repertoire was sequenced with immunoSEQ multiplex PCR; TCRdb's copy has only in-frame clones and lacks some. Here the sample spans about 2.1 million clones, over 85% being singletons. The sample consisted of naive CD8+ T cells from PBMCs. Receptor source: a man between 18 and 29 years old in good health. Some clones in this sample may be carry-over from other donors' samples. CDR3s include the opening cysteine and the closing phenylalanine or tryptophan. D genes are given only for firm matches. The size entry is marked missing in some rows and otherwise reads once, few, many or a size class.

D gene	V gene	J gene	clone size	CDR3 DNA	CDR3 protein
-	TRBV5-6	TRBJ2-1	-	TGTGCCAGCAGCTTGGGGGGGCCTGACAATGAGCAGTTCTTC	CASSLGGPDNEQFF
-	TRBV11-3	TRBJ2-7	-	TGTGCCAGCAGCTCGGAGGGGGCGGAGCAGTACTTC	CASSSEGAEQYF
-	TRBV27	TRBJ2-2	once	TGTGCCAGCCGTCTGGGGGGTACCGGGGAGCTGTTTTTT	CASRLGGTGELFF
-	TRBV7-3	TRBJ2-1	-	TGTGCCAGCAGCTTAGAGGGGGTGAATGAGCAGTTCTTC	CASSLEGVNEQFF
-	TRBV7-9	TRBJ2-7	-	TGTGCCAGCAGCTTAGGTTATGGGGGAGTCCCCCTCGCGCAGTACTTC	CASSLGYGGVPLAQYF
TRBD1	TRBV19	TRBJ1-1	-	TGTGCCAGTAGTCCGGGGACAGGGCCAAACACTGAAGCTTTCTTT	CASSPGTGPNTEAFF
-	TRBV15	TRBJ1-5	-	TGTGCCACCAGCAGGACAGTCAATCAGCCCCAGCATTTT	CATSRTVNQPQHF
-	TRBV28	TRBJ1-2	-	TGTGCCAGCATTCCCCTGGGGAGCTCCAACTATGGCTACACCTTC	CASIPLGSSNYGYTF
-	TRBV7-9	TRBJ2-2	-	TGTGCCAGCAGGCGCACGAACACCGGGGAGCTGTTTTTT	CASRRTNTGELFF
-	TRBV19	TRBJ1-5	-	TGTGCCAGCCTGTCCCTAGCCGGACCCAATCAGCCCCAGCATTTT	CASLSLAGPNQPQHF
-	TRBV27	TRBJ2-7	once	TGTGCCAGCAGTTTATACGGGGGAGCCTCCTACGAGCAGTACTTC	CASSLYGGASYEQYF
TRBD1	TRBV4-1	TRBJ1-1	-	TGCGCCAGCAGCCCGAACAGACAGGGAAGAACTGAAGCTTTCTTT	CASSPNRQGRTEAFF
-	TRBV7-6	TRBJ2-2	-	TGTGCCAGCAGCTTAGGGGGGCGCGGGGAGCTGTTTTTT	CASSLGGRGELFF
-	TRBV9	TRBJ1-1	-	TGTGCCAGCAGCGAAGGGGGAGTGAACACTGAAGCTTTCTTT	CASSEGGVNTEAFF
-	TRBV7-9	TRBJ2-7	-	TGTGCCAGCAGCTTAGGAGGGACCACCTACTACGAGCAGTACTTC	CASSLGGTTYYEQYF
-	TRBV5-4	TRBJ1-1	-	TGTGCCAGCAGCGGTGATGGTACTGAAGCTTTCTTT	CASSGDGTEAFF
-	TRBV14	TRBJ2-7	-	TGTGCCAGCAGCCCCAGGGGACGGCATCCATCCTACGAGCAGTACTTC	CASSPRGRHPSYEQYF
-	TRBV11-2	TRBJ2-5	-	TGTGCCAGCAGAGAGGACGCCTGGGGGTTTTACTTC	CASREDAWGFYF
-	TRBV27	TRBJ1-2	-	TGTGCCAGCAGTCCCGGACAGTACGCTAACTATGGCTACACCTTC	CASSPGQYANYGYTF
TRBD1	TRBV5-4	TRBJ2-5	-	TGTGCCAGCAGCCAGGACAGGGGCCAGGACCGTGCGACCCAGTACTTC	CASSQDRGQDRATQYF
-	TRBV27	TRBJ2-1	once	TGTGCCAGCAGTCCCGGGGGCGATGAGCAGTTCTTC	CASSPGGDEQFF
-	TRBV19	TRBJ1-1	once	TGTGCCAGTAGTACTCGACACCCTCCGAACACTGAAGCTTTCTTT	CASSTRHPPNTEAFF
-	TRBV25-1	TRBJ2-1	-	TGTGCCAGCAGTGAAGGGTGGCGGACCTATCCAAACAATGAGCAGTTCTTC	CASSEGWRTYPNNEQFF
-	TRBV27	TRBJ2-3	-	TGTGCCAGCAGTCCCCGGGTCAGAACAGATACGCAGTATTTT	CASSPRVRTDTQYF
-	TRBV2	TRBJ1-4	-	TGTGCCAGCAGTGCGTGGAGGGTTGAAAAACTGTTTTTT	CASSAWRVEKLFF
-	TRBV25-1	TRBJ2-7	-	TGTGCCAGTCTGGGCAGTTTAACCTACGAGCAGTACTTC	CASLGSLTYEQYF
-	TRBV2	TRBJ2-7	-	TGTGCCAGCATTAACCAGGGAGGCGAGCAGTACTTC	CASINQGGEQYF
-	TRBV4-1	TRBJ2-3	-	TGCGCCAGCAGCCCGCAGCGGGGCACAGATACGCAGTATTTT	CASSPQRGTDTQYF
TRBD2	TRBV18	TRBJ2-3	-	TGTGCCAGCTCACCTAGACGGACTAGCGGGAGTAATCCTCCCACAGATACGCAGTATTTT	CASSPRRTSGSNPPTDTQYF
TRBD1	TRBV6-6	TRBJ2-7	-	TGTGCCAGCAGTTACGCGGGACAGGACTACGAGCAGTACTTC	CASSYAGQDYEQYF
TRBD2	TRBV15	TRBJ2-7	-	TGTGCCACCAGCAGAGGGGGGGGGAGCTCCTACGAGCAGTACTTC	CATSRGGGSSYEQYF
-	TRBV5-1	TRBJ2-5	once	TGCGCCAGCAGCTTGGAGTTTTTAGCAGACCAAGAGACCCAGTACTTC	CASSLEFLADQETQYF
-	TRBV6-6	TRBJ2-2	-	TGTGCCAGCAGTCCCATACAGGCCTTCACCGGGGAGCTGTTTTTT	CASSPIQAFTGELFF
TRBD2	TRBV7-6	TRBJ2-7	-	TGTGCCAGCAGCTTAATGGCGACTAGCCCCTCCTACGAGCAGTACTTC	CASSLMATSPSYEQYF
TRBD2	TRBV2	TRBJ2-1	-	TGTGCCAGCAGTGAAGGGACTAGCGGGAGGGTTCTGGATGAGCAGTTCTTC	CASSEGTSGRVLDEQFF
-	TRBV19	TRBJ2-7	-	TGTGCCAGTAGTACTGGGAATTCAGGCGAGCAGTACTTC	CASSTGNSGEQYF
-	TRBV7-9	TRBJ2-5	-	TGTGCCAGCAGCCCCCCATCCGGGGACCCGACCCAGTACTTC	CASSPPSGDPTQYF
TRBD1	TRBV6-1	TRBJ2-7	once	TGTGCCAGCAGCCTAGGGACAGGGAGATACTACGAGCAGTACTTC	CASSLGTGRYYEQYF
-	TRBV15	TRBJ1-2	-	TGTGCCACCAGCAGAGCATGGACAGAGAACAACTATGGCTACACCTTC	CATSRAWTENNYGYTF
TRBD2	TRBV13	TRBJ2-5	-	TGTGCCAGCAGCTTAGGCCCGGGACTAGCGGGTCAAGAGACCCAGTACTTC	CASSLGPGLAGQETQYF
-	TRBV7-9	TRBJ2-5	once	TGTGCCAGCAGGAACGGGCTACAGCAGCAAGAGACCCAGTACTTC	CASRNGLQQQETQYF
-	TRBV7-2	TRBJ2-1	-	TGTGCCAGCAGCTTATTTCCCCGGCTCGAGGATGAGCAGTTCTTC	CASSLFPRLEDEQFF
-	TRBV19	TRBJ1-2	-	TGTGCCAGTAGTAACCGGGACTATGGCTACACCTTC	CASSNRDYGYTF
TRBD2	TRBV27	TRBJ2-1	-	TGTGCCAGCAGTCCCTCTAGCGGTGAAGCCTACAATGAGCAGTTCTTC	CASSPSSGEAYNEQFF
TRBD1	TRBV30	TRBJ2-3	-	TGTGCCTCTCCGGGACAGGGGCTTGATACGCAGTATTTT	CASPGQGLDTQYF
-	TRBV27	TRBJ2-2	-	TGTGCCAGCAGTCCCCCGTCCGGGGAGCTGTTTTTT	CASSPPSGELFF
-	TRBV7-2	TRBJ1-2	-	TGTGCCAGCAGCTCAAGGGACGGGGAGAGGGGCTACACCTTC	CASSSRDGERGYTF
TRBD1	TRBV28	TRBJ2-5	-	TGTGCCAGCAGTTTCCCTAGGGACAGCGAATACCAAGAGACCCAGTACTTC	CASSFPRDSEYQETQYF
-	TRBV6-1	TRBJ1-2	-	TGTGCCAGCAGCCACGGGGGGGGCGATGGCTACACCTTC	CASSHGGGDGYTF
-	TRBV19	TRBJ2-3	-	TGTGCCAGTAGCCACTTCGGGGCTACTAGCACAGATACGCAGTATTTT	CASSHFGATSTDTQYF
-	TRBV7-9	TRBJ1-2	-	TGTGCCAGCAGCAACGCCCAAAACTATGGCTACACCTTC	CASSNAQNYGYTF